One and the same sample provided the 14 T cell receptor beta chains below, sequenced in a study of blood T cell repertoires in COVID-19. The table came from immunoSEQ multiplex PCR; TCRdb's copy has only in-frame clones and leaves some out. The data hold fewer than 500,000 clones, with around nine tenths observed a single time. The sequenced material came from PBMCs or T cells enriched from blood (not recorded which). All receptors derive from a woman aged 25 to 39 with acute COVID-19.

The chain combines TRBV7-9 with TRBJ1-5, with a tentative D call TRBD1 (5 bases). Germline V gene lookup returns CDR1 SEHNR and CDR2 FQNEAQ (reference sequence). The CDR3 spans 14 residues. With 5 bases removed from V and 0 bases from J, the gap between germline ends came to 8 bases. The CDR3: CASSTTDSNQPQHF. Here the CDR3 DNA reads TGTGCCAGCAGCACGACAGATAGCAATCAGCCCCAGCATTTT.

In regard to this clone: Other DNA sequences in this specimen translate into the identical CDR3. This chain joins TRBV27 and TRBJ2-7, with unresolved D. The V gene's germline CDR1 is MNHEY and CDR2 SMNVEV (reference sequence). V lost 2 bases to trimming and J lost 2 bases, with 7 bases between them. The CDR3 has 13 residues. CDR3 nucleotide sequence: TGTGCCAGCAGTTTACCAGGTACCTACGAGCAGTACTTC. Translating it yields CASSLPGTYEQYF.

This clone appeared once. The rearrangement links TRBV6-1 to TRBJ2-3, with 11 bases that match TRBD2. CDR1 and CDR2 from the germline V gene are MNHNS and SASEGT. The V gene end was trimmed by 2 bases and the J gene end by 2 bases; junction bases not matched to a gene: 3. The CDR3 runs 16 residues. CDR3 nucleotide sequence: TGTGCCAGCAGTGAATTACTAGCGGGGGTCACAGATACGCAGTATTTT. This encodes CASSELLAGVTDTQYF.

This rearrangement joins TRBV6-5 to TRBJ1-4; TRBD1 matches 7 bases. The length of the CDR3 is 14 residues. CDR1 is MNHEY, CDR2 SVGAGI, per germline. The V segment lost 6 bases and the J segment 2 bases; nucleotides outside the gene matches: 3. The CDR3 reads CASRPTGTNEKLFF. As DNA, the CDR3 is TGTGCCAGCAGGCCGACAGGGACTAATGAAAAACTGTTTTTT.

The rearrangement joins TRBV5-1 to TRBJ2-1; 12 positions match TRBD1. Germline assignment: CDR1 SGHRS and CDR2 YFSETQ. J lost 7 bases, V lost 0 bases, and 2 bases had no gene match. The CDR3 consists of 15 residues. CDR3 nucleotide sequence: TGCGCCAGCAGCTTGGAGGGACAGGGGGCGAATGAGCAGTTCTTC. This translates into CASSLEGQGANEQFF.

The chain links TRBV29-1 to TRBJ1-6; 9 bases line up with TRBD1. V dropped 5 bases and J dropped 10; count of bases not matched to a gene: 6. Germline V gene sequence: CDR1 SQVTM, CDR2 ANQGSEA. The CDR3 has 13 residues. The CDR3 bases are TGCAGCGTTCTGACAGGGGGAGGATCACCCCTCCACTTT. Translation: CSVLTGGGSPLHF.

The rearrangement uses TRBV5-1 and TRBJ2-7, with D unclear. The CDR3 totals 14 residues. Germline values: CDR1 SGHRS, CDR2 YFSETQ. V was pared by 4 bases and J by 6 bases, with 17 bases between. CDR3 sequence (DNA): TGCGCCAGCAGCCTAACCCCCCTCGAGGCCGAGCAGTACTTC. It codes for CASSLTPLEAEQYF.

This chain connects TRBV2 to TRBJ2-7; perhaps TRBD2 as D (6 bases). Between the trimmed V and J ends, which lost 6 bases and 0 bases, there was a span of 15 bases. Germline V gene data show CDR1 as SNHLY and CDR2 as FYNNEI. This CDR3 is 15 amino acids long. The CDR3 reads CASSDERGTSYEQYF. CDR3 nucleotide sequence: TGTGCCAGCAGCGACGAACGCGGGACCTCCTACGAGCAGTACTTC.

The V call is TRBV4-2, the J call TRBJ1-1; the D gene is possibly TRBD1 (5 bases). Germline values: CDR1 LGHNA, CDR2 YNFKEQ. This CDR3 has 17 residues. Trimming took off 0 bases at V and 0 bases at J, with 14 bases between the two ends. The CDR3 coding sequence is TGTGCCAGCAGCCAAGAAGCCAGGGCGGAGTTGAACACTGAAGCTTTCTTT. Amino acid sequence: CASSQEARAELNTEAFF.

The chain uses TRBV6-6 and TRBJ1-6; D gene uncertain. Germline CDR1 reads MNHNY; CDR2 reads SVGAGI (reference sequence). The CDR3 sequence is 16 residues long. The V and J ends lost 7 bases and 0 bases respectively, with 13 bases between them. CDR3 residues: CASNDRESSYNSPLHF. CDR3 DNA: TGTGCCAGCAATGACCGGGAGAGCTCCTATAATTCACCCCTCCACTTT.

The J gene is TRBJ1-5, the V gene TRBV12-3 or TRBV12-4; D unclear. The CDR3 is 13 residues long. V gave up 4 bases and J gave up 6 bases, with 10 bases separating them. CDR3 amino acids: CASSSLAGQPQHF. The CDR3 coding sequence is TGTGCCAGCAGTTCCCTAGCGGGTCAGCCCCAGCATTTT.

This chain uses TRBV20-1 with TRBJ1-2; TRBD1 might be the D (5 bases). In germline, CDR1 is DFQATT, CDR2 SNEGSKA (reference sequence). The CDR3 extends over 12 amino acids. V lost 3 bases to trimming and J lost 7 bases, with 12 bases between them. CDR3 in amino acids: CSASSDIGGYTF. CDR3 DNA sequence: TGCAGTGCTAGTTCGGACATAGGTGGCTACACCTTC.

J is TRBJ1-1 and V is TRBV19; D gene unclear. Between the trimmed V and J ends, which lost 7 bases and 10 bases, there was a span of 16 bases. The germline gives CDR1 LNHDA, CDR2 SQIVND (reference sequence). The CDR3 loop spans 12 amino acids. The DNA of the CDR3 is TGTGCCAGTAAGAACGGGAACCCCGGAGCTTTCTTT. Protein product: CASKNGNPGAFF. The complete variable domain, with remaining parts taken from reference TRBV19 and TRBJ1-1, reads DGGITQSPKYLFRKEGQNVTLSCEQNLNHDAMYWYRQDPGQGLRLIYYSQIVNDFQKGDIAEGYSVSREKKESFPLTVTSAQKNPTAFYLCASKNGNPGAFFGQGTRLTVV.

The rearrangement uses TRBV24-1 and TRBJ2-1, with D tentatively TRBD1 (5 bases). Germline lookup yields CDR1 KGHDR and CDR2 SFDVKD. This CDR3 comprises 14 residues. With 3 bases removed from V and 4 bases from J, the gap between germline ends came to 9 bases. The CDR3 is CATSDTTGYNEQFF. CDR3 coding DNA: TGTGCCACCAGTGATACCACAGGTTACAATGAGCAGTTCTTC.